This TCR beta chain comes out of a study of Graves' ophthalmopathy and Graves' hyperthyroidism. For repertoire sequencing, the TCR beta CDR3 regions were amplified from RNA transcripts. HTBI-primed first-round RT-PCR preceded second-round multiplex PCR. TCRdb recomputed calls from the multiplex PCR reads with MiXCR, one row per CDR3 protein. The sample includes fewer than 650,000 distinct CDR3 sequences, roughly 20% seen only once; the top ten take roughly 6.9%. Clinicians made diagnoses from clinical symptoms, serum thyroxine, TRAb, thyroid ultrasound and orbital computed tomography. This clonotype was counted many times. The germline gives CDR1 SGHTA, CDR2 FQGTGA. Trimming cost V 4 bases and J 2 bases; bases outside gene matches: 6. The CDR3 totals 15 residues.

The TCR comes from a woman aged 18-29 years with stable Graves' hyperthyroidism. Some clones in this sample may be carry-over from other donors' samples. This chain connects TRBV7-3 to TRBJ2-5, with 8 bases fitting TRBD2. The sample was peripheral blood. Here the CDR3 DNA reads TGTGCCAGCAGCTCAAACGGGGGGGAACAAGAGACCCAGTACTTC. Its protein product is CASSSNGGEQETQYF.